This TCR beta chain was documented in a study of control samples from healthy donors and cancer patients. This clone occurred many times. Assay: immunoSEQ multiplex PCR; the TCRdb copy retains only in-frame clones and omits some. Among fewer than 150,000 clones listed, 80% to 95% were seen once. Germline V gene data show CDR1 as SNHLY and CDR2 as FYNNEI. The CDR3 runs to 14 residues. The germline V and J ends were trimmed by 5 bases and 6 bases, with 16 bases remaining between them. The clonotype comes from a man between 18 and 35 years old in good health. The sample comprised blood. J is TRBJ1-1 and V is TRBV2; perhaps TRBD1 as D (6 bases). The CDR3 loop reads CASSFGSGAPEAFF. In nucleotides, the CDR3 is TGTGCCAGCAGTTTCGGGTCGGGGGCACCTGAAGCTTTCTTT.